These T cell receptor beta chains were read from a single sample in a study of T cells in localized non-small cell lung cancer. TCRdb's copy holds only in-frame clones and misses some; the assay was immunoSEQ multiplex PCR. The sample records 15,000 to 20,000 clones, around 80% being singletons. The sample was peripheral blood, taken before any cancer treatment. These receptors all stem from a male donor older than 55 with stage III lung adenocarcinoma. CDR3s include the opening cysteine and the closing phenylalanine or tryptophan. Fields, in order: D gene, clone size, J gene, CDR3 length, V gene, CDR3 DNA, CDR3 protein. D genes are given only for firm matches. Size is stated for part of the rows, as once, few or many counts, or as a class when the clone is expanded.

TRBD1,NA,TRBJ1-1,17,TRBV4-1,TGCGCCAGCAGCCACGGGCAGGGGGGAGGTTTAACGACTGAAGCTTTCTTT,CASSHGQGGGLTTEAFF
NA,NA,TRBJ2-3,12,TRBV30,TGTGCCTGGAGCCCTCTAGGAGATACGCAGTATTTT,CAWSPLGDTQYF
NA,once,TRBJ1-5,14,TRBV2,TGTGCCAGCAGGCAAACAGGCAGCAATCAGCCCCAGCATTTT,CASRQTGSNQPQHF
TRBD1,NA,TRBJ1-3,15,TRBV28,TGTGCCAGCAAAACAGGGGGCGAGGGGAGAAACACCATATATTTT,CASKTGGEGRNTIYF
NA,NA,TRBJ1-1,16,TRBV4-1,TGCGCCAGCAGCCAAGATCGGACGGGGGCGCGAACTGAAGCTTTCTTT,CASSQDRTGARTEAFF
NA,few,TRBJ2-7,13,TRBV18,TGTGCCAGCGCTACAGGAGAGGCGTACGAGCAGTACTTC,CASATGEAYEQYF
TRBD1,NA,TRBJ2-7,15,TRBV11-1,TGTGCCAGCAGCTTATTCGAGGGGGCGTCCTACGAGCAGTACTTC,CASSLFEGASYEQYF
TRBD2,NA,TRBJ2-5,15,TRBV5-4,TGTGCCAGCAGCTTGCGCCTAGCGGCGCAAGAGACCCAGTACTTC,CASSLRLAAQETQYF
NA,NA,TRBJ2-3,11,TRBV7-9,TGTGCCAGCGGGGAGTCAGATACGCAGTATTTT,CASGESDTQYF
NA,few,TRBJ1-1,16,TRBV5-6,TGTGCCAGCAGCTTGGCCGTGGGACACAGGCGGACTGAAGCTTTCTTT,CASSLAVGHRRTEAFF
NA,once,TRBJ1-1,17,TRBV5-1,TGCGCCAGCAGCTTGGGGGGGCCGGGTCTGGTTTCCACTGAAGCTTTCTTT,CASSLGGPGLVSTEAFF
TRBD1,NA,TRBJ2-1,16,TRBV6-6,TGTGCCAGCAGTTACCTTTACAGGGGTGAAAGGAATGAGCAGTTCTTC,CASSYLYRGERNEQFF
NA,NA,TRBJ1-2,16,TRBV19,TGTGCCAGTAGTATCGGGGGGGACCCTGGTTTGTATGGCTACACCTTC,CASSIGGDPGLYGYTF
TRBD1,NA,TRBJ1-2,13,TRBV2,TGTGCCAGCAGTGAACAGGGGGCCTATGGCTACACCTTC,CASSEQGAYGYTF
TRBD1,few,TRBJ1-5,14,TRBV2,TGTGCCAGCAGTGAGGGAGAGGGGGCGAGGCCCCAGCATTTT,CASSEGEGARPQHF
NA,NA,TRBJ2-5,14,TRBV5-1,TGCGCCAGCAGCTTGACTTCTGCTCAAGAGACCCAGTACTTC,CASSLTSAQETQYF
NA,few,TRBJ1-4,14,TRBV6-6,TGTGCCAGCAGCATATTCGGTTCTAATGAAAAACTGTTTTTT,CASSIFGSNEKLFF
TRBD2,NA,TRBJ2-7,17,TRBV10-3,TGTGCCATCAGTGAGTCCCATGGGCGGGGGGGAACCTACGAGCAGTACTTC,CAISESHGRGGTYEQYF
TRBD1,NA,TRBJ1-2,13,TRBV19,TGTGCCAGTAGTGACAGGGGGCCGCGGGGCTACACCTTC,CASSDRGPRGYTF
TRBD1,NA,TRBJ2-1,21,TRBV7-8,TGTGCCAGCAGCTTAAACCACGGGACAGGGAGGATCGCGAGCTCCTACAATGAGCAGTTCTTC,CASSLNHGTGRIASSYNEQFF
NA,few,TRBJ1-2,12,TRBV6-1,TGTGCCAGCCCCAACCCGGCAGCGGGCTACACCTTC,CASPNPAAGYTF
NA,NA,TRBJ2-5,15,TRBV19,TGTGCCAGTAGTATTGTGGGGGGTAGGAGGGAGACCCAGTACTTC,CASSIVGGRRETQYF
TRBD1,once,TRBJ1-1,16,TRBV2,TGTGCCAGCAGTGAACTGGGACAGCCGTTGAACACTGAAGCTTTCTTT,CASSELGQPLNTEAFF
NA,NA,TRBJ2-2,14,TRBV19,TGTGCCAGTAGCCGGGGGCAGCTCACCGGGGAGCTGTTTTTT,CASSRGQLTGELFF
NA,NA,TRBJ2-3,15,TRBV9,TGTGCCAGCAGCCCTAGCCCCGGAAGCACAGATACGCAGTATTTT,CASSPSPGSTDTQYF
TRBD1,NA,TRBJ2-3,14,TRBV6-1,TGTGCCAGCAGCTGGACAGGGACGCCAGATACGCAGTATTTT,CASSWTGTPDTQYF
NA,NA,TRBJ1-5,15,TRBV6-5,TGTGCCAGCAGACGAGAGGGGGGCCCCAATCAGCCCCAGCATTTT,CASRREGGPNQPQHF
NA,NA,TRBJ1-1,14,TRBV15,TGTGCCACCAGCACTCGTCAGGGAAACACTGAAGCTTTCTTT,CATSTRQGNTEAFF
TRBD1,NA,TRBJ2-1,14,TRBV19,TGTGCCAGCCGACAGGGAATTACCTACAATGAGCAGTTCTTC,CASRQGITYNEQFF
NA,NA,TRBJ1-4,15,TRBV19,TGTGCCAGTAGCGCGTTCTCAGGTACCGGTGAAAAACTGTTTTTT,CASSAFSGTGEKLFF
NA,once,TRBJ2-5,14,TRBV13,TGTGCCAGCAGCTTAAGGGCGGACCAAGAGACCCAGTACTTC,CASSLRADQETQYF
NA,NA,TRBJ1-4,15,TRBV18,TGTGCCAGCTCACCACTCTCGGGACTCAGCGAAAAACTGTTTTTT,CASSPLSGLSEKLFF
TRBD2,once,TRBJ2-1,16,TRBV29-1,TGCAGCGTTGGAGGACTAGCGGGGGGCTTCTACAATGAGCAGTTCTTC,CSVGGLAGGFYNEQFF
NA,few,TRBJ2-1,13,TRBV19,TGTGCCAGTAGTCAACAGGGATACAATGAGCAGTTCTTC,CASSQQGYNEQFF
TRBD1,NA,TRBJ1-3,14,TRBV2,TGTGCCAGCAGTAAACAGGGGGGGATGGACACCATATATTTT,CASSKQGGMDTIYF
NA,NA,TRBJ2-2,14,TRBV5-1,TGCGCCGGACAGCCAGGCGCGGGGGTCGGGGAGCTGTTTTTT,CAGQPGAGVGELFF
TRBD2,NA,TRBJ2-3,21,TRBV5-1,TGCGCCAGCAGCTTGAGAGAGACTAGCGGGGGGGTACGAAGAGGCACAGATACGCAGTATTTT,CASSLRETSGGVRRGTDTQYF
NA,NA,TRBJ1-1,13,TRBV2,TGTGCCAGCATGGGAGGTAGGGAAACTGAAGCTTTCTTT,CASMGGRETEAFF
NA,NA,TRBJ2-1,16,TRBV18,TGTGCCAGCTCACAGGGGACATTCGGTTCTTGGAATGAGCAGTTCTTC,CASSQGTFGSWNEQFF
NA,NA,TRBJ2-5,11,TRBV11-2,TGTGCCAGCAGGGCCCAAGAGACCCAGTACTTC,CASRAQETQYF
NA,NA,TRBJ1-6,13,TRBV19,TGTGCCAGCTCACAGGGTTATAATTCACCCCTCCACTTT,CASSQGYNSPLHF
NA,NA,TRBJ1-1,15,TRBV11-2,TGTGCCAGCAGAGGCGGGGGCAACCTAAACACTGAAGCTTTCTTT,CASRGGGNLNTEAFF
TRBD1,NA,TRBJ1-1,15,TRBV5-1,TGCGCCAGCAGCTTGGTGGCAGGGGGTACTCGTGAAGCTTTCTTT,CASSLVAGGTREAFF
TRBD2,NA,TRBJ2-5,15,TRBV30,TGTGCCTGGAGTGTATCGGGGGGGGCATGGGAGACCCAGTACTTC,CAWSVSGGAWETQYF
NA,NA,TRBJ2-7,13,TRBV11-2,TGTGCCAGCAGCTCAGTTTTACCCTACGAGCAGTACTTC,CASSSVLPYEQYF
TRBD1,NA,TRBJ1-2,14,TRBV7-9,TGTGCCAGCAGCTTAACAGGGGCGGGAGCTGGCTACACCTTC,CASSLTGAGAGYTF
NA,NA,TRBJ1-4,16,TRBV9,TGTGCCAGCAGCGTAGCTCCACAGGGAGCGGATGAAAAACTGTTTTTT,CASSVAPQGADEKLFF
NA,NA,TRBJ2-5,14,TRBV15,TGTGCCACCAGCAGAGATGTGGGATGGGAGACCCAGTACTTC,CATSRDVGWETQYF
NA,NA,TRBJ1-2,13,TRBV6-5,TGTGCCAGCAGAGGACAGCCTAACTATGGCTACACCTTC,CASRGQPNYGYTF
NA,NA,TRBJ1-3,16,TRBV18,TGTGCCAGCTCACCCACCGAGGACATCTCTGGAAACACCATATATTTT,CASSPTEDISGNTIYF
NA,few,TRBJ2-7,14,TRBV5-1,TGCGCCAGCAGCTTAGATCCCTCGGTCTACGAGCAGTACTTC,CASSLDPSVYEQYF
TRBD1,NA,TRBJ1-1,17,TRBV11-2,TGTGCCAGCAGCTTAAGGGTTGCGGGACAGGTGAACACTGAAGCTTTCTTT,CASSLRVAGQVNTEAFF
NA,few,TRBJ2-1,16,TRBV11-1,TGTGCCAGCAGCCCGCTAGGGGCCAGTAATCACAATGAGCAGTTCTTC,CASSPLGASNHNEQFF
NA,NA,TRBJ1-2,14,TRBV30,TGTGCCTGGAGTGTACTCGGGACCGGCTATGGCTACACCTTC,CAWSVLGTGYGYTF
TRBD1,once,TRBJ1-2,13,TRBV6-5,TGTGCCAGCAGTTACAGGGGGCCCTATGGCTACACCTTC,CASSYRGPYGYTF
TRBD1,NA,TRBJ2-7,12,TRBV6-5,TGTGCCAGCACCGACAGGGTGGGCGAGCAGTACTTC,CASTDRVGEQYF
NA,NA,TRBJ2-5,13,TRBV5-6,TGTGCCAGCAGCTTGAACCTTGGGGAGACCCAGTACTTC,CASSLNLGETQYF
TRBD2,NA,TRBJ2-1,14,TRBV29-1,TGCAGCGTCGGACTAGCGGGGAAGGTGGATGAGCAGTTCTTC,CSVGLAGKVDEQFF
TRBD1,NA,TRBJ1-1,15,TRBV19,TGTGCCAGTAGTGGGACCGGGACAGGGGACACTGAAGCTTTCTTT,CASSGTGTGDTEAFF
NA,NA,TRBJ1-1,17,TRBV7-8,TGTGCCAGCAGCTCAGGGTTCGGGGCCTCCTTGAACACTGAAGCTTTCTTT,CASSSGFGASLNTEAFF